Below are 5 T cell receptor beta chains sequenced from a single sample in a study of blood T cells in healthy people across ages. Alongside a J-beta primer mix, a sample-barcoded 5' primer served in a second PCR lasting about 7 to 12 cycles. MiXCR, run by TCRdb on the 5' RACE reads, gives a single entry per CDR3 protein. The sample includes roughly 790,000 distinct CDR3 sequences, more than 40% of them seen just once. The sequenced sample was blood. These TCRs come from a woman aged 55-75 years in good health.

The CDR3 loop reads CASSRLGARDEQYF. The CDR3 nucleotides read TGCGCCAGCAGCCGATTGGGGGCCCGGGACGAGCAGTACTTC. This chain uses TRBV4-3 with TRBJ2-7, with a tentative D call TRBD1 (6 bases). Germline assignment: CDR1 LGHNA and CDR2 YSLEER. This CDR3 comprises 14 residues. Trimming cost V 4 bases and J 5 bases, with 15 bases left between them.

The DNA for the CDR3 is TGCAGTGCTACGCGCGGGACTAGCGGGACGAACACCGGGGAGCTGTTTTTT. It specifies CSATRGTSGTNTGELFF. V and J are TRBV20-1 and TRBJ2-2; 13 nucleotides agree with TRBD2. Unmatched junction bases numbered 5, after V lost 4 bases and J lost 0 bases. CDR3 length: 17 residues. Germline lookup yields CDR1 DFQATT and CDR2 SNEGSKA (reference sequence).

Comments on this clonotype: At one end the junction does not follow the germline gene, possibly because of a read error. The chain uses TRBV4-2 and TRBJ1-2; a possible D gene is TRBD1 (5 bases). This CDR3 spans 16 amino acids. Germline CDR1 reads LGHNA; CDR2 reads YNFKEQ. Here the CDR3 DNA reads TGTGCCGGCAGCCAATCCGGGACCTCTAGTAACTATGGCTACACCTTC. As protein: CAGSQSGTSSNYGYTF.

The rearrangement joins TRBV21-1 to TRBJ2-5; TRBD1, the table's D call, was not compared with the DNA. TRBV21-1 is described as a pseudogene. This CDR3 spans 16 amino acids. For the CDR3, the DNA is TGTGCCAGCAGCAAAGCTCTTCAGGTGGCGCGGGAGACCCAGTACTTC. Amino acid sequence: CASSKALQVARETQYF.

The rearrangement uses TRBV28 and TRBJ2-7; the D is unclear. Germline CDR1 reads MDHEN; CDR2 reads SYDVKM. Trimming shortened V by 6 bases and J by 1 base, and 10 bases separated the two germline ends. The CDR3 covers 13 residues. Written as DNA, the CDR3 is TGTGCCAGCAGGAAAAGGAATTCCTACGAGCAGTACTTC. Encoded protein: CASRKRNSYEQYF.